This T cell receptor beta chain was captured in a study of T-cell reconstitution after alpha-beta-depleted transplantation in children (dated by TCRdb to about 2016). Some background on the complete study: Using TCR repertoire profiling, the study quantitatively followed how T-cell immune reconstitution unfolded in children after TCRalphabeta/CD19-depleted allogeneic hematopoietic cell transplantation. The paper's findings and limits, for the study overall: In some patients, high TCRbeta diversity at day 60 was attributed to recipient T cells and intrathymic progenitors that had survived conditioning. The apparently early alphabetaT-cell count recovery about two months after transplant was reportedly dependent on only several hundred rapidly expanded clones derived from non-depleted graft cells. Hyperexpanded clone frequencies declined over subsequent months; after one year, T-cell counts and TCRbeta diversity were mostly attributed to newly produced T cells.

This clonotype was detected many times. No antigen is known for it. Base qualities are missing; no much larger clone stands one base away. The CDR3 starts with the cysteine, ends with the phenylalanine, and has 16 residues. Only the CDR3 portion is preserved as DNA: 48 bases, with reading frame beginning at the first base. V is trimmed back by 1 base and J by 2 bases, and the junction contains 8 bases that no gene match accounts for. The germline V gene encodes CDR1 SGHVS and CDR2 FNYEAQ. Receptors were amplified or captured by PCR. Sequencing was carried out with an Illumina HiSeq 2500. To normalize quantification of the TCRbeta repertoire, the TCR libraries were built with molecular barcoding that relied on unique molecular identifiers. TCRdb itself trimmed the public reads at Q25 with fastp, ran MiXCR and retained productive beta chains. A single entry per CDR3 protein holds the most common genes and DNA from its merged rows. Within this sample are hundreds of thousands of distinct CDR3 sequences, with roughly a tenth of them counted one time only. Under 30% of the sample is held by the ten biggest clonotypes.

The treatment or condition label, as the study defines it: allogeneic hematopoietic cell transplantation with graft depleted of TCRalphabeta T cells and CD19 B cells. The transplant recipients were children given TCRalphabeta/CD19-depleted allogeneic hematopoietic cell grafts. The chain is assembled from TRBV7-6 and TRBJ2-7; TRBD2 fits 7 bases in the junction. The source is a child under two years old with acute myeloid leukemia, due to receive a stem cell transplant. This specimen consisted of PBMCs, obtained before TCRalphabeta/CD19-depleted stem cell transplant. The sequenced DNA: TGTGCCAGCAGCTTAGTTGGGCGGGAGACTCCCTACGAGCAGTACTTC. It specifies CASSLVGRETPYEQYF.